The present T cell receptor (beta chain) was sequenced within a study of T-cell reconstitution after alpha-beta-depleted transplantation in children. Study findings and constraints: Reports say that about two months after transplant, the alpha-beta T cells came out of several hundred graft clones that had expanded. For some patients, TCRbeta diversity was high at day 60 because of recipient T cells and thymic progenitors that survived. It was newly produced T cells that mostly accounted for T-cell counts and diversity one year after transplant.

The V gene's germline CDR1 is SGDLS and CDR2 YYNGEE. Trimming took off 2 bases at V and 6 bases at J, with 8 bases between the two ends. The length of the CDR3 is 13 residues. This clonotype was picked up many times. The antigen is undetermined. A TCRbeta library incorporating unique molecular identifiers was prepared. One entry per CDR3 protein results from TCRdb running MiXCR on the PCR reads. This table holds approximately 30,000 distinct CDR3 sequences, less than 8.5% found once. V and J are TRBV9 and TRBJ2-2; D ambiguous. This specimen was peripheral blood, taken 60 days after TCRalphabeta/CD19-depleted stem cell transplant. The sequence was collected from a child under three years old who had a stem cell transplant for acute myeloid leukemia, so the T cells may come from the graft donor. In DNA, the CDR3 is TGTGCCAGCAGCGTTACTCCGTCCGGGGAGCTGTTTTTT. Translating gives CASSVTPSGELFF.